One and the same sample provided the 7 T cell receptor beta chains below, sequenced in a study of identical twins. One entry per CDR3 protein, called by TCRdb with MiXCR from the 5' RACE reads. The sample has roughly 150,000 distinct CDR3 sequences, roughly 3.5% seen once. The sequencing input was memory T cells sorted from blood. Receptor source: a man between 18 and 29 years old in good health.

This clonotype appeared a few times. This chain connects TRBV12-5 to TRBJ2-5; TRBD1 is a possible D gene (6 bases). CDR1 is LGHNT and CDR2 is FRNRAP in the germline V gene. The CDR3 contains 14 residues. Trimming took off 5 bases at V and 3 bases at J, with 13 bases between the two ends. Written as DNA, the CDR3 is TGTGCTAGTGGTCCGGGACACTGGAAAGAGACCCAGTACTTC. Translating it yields CASGPGHWKETQYF.

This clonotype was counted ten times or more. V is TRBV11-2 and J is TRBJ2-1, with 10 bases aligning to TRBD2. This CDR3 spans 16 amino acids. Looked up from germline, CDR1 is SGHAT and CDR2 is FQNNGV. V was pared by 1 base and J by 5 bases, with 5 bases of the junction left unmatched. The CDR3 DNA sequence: TGTGCCAGCAGCTTAGCAGCGGGAGGGCCCAACAATGAGCAGTTCTTC. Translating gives CASSLAAGGPNNEQFF.

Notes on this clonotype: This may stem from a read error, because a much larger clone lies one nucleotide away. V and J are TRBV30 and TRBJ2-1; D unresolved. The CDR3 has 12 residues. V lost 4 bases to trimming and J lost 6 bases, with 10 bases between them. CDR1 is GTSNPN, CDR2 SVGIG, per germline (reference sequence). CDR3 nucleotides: TGTGCCTGGACTGGCTGGGTCAATGAGCAGTTCTTC. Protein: CAWTGWVNEQFF.

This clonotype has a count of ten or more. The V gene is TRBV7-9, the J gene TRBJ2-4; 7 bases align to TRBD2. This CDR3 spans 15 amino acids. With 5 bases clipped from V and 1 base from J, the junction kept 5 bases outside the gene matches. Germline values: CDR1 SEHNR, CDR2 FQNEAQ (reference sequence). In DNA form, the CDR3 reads TGTGCCAGCAGCCCGGTCGGGGGGGCCAAAAACATTCAGTACTTC. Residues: CASSPVGGAKNIQYF.

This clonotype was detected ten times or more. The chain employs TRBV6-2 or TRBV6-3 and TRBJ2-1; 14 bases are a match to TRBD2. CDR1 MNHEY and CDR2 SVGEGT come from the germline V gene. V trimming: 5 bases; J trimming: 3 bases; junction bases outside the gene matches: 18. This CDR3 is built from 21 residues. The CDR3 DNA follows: TGTGCCAGCAGTAGTCTTAGGCGGTGGGGACTAGCGGGAGATTTCTACAATGAGCAGTTCTTC. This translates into CASSSLRRWGLAGDFYNEQFF.

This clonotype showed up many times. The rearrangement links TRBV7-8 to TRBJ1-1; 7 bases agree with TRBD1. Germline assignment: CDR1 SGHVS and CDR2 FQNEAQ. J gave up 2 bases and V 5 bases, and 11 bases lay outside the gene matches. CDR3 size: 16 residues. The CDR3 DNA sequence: TGTGCCAGCAGCCAAACAGGGGTGGGCCCCAACACTGAAGCTTTCTTT. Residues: CASSQTGVGPNTEAFF.

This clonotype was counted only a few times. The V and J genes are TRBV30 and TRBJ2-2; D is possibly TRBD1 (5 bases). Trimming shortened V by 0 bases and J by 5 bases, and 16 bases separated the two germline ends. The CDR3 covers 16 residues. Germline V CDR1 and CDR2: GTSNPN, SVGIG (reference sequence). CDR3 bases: TGTGCCTGGAGTGTAAGAGGCAGGGTTGATACCGGGGAGCTGTTTTTT. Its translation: CAWSVRGRVDTGELFF.